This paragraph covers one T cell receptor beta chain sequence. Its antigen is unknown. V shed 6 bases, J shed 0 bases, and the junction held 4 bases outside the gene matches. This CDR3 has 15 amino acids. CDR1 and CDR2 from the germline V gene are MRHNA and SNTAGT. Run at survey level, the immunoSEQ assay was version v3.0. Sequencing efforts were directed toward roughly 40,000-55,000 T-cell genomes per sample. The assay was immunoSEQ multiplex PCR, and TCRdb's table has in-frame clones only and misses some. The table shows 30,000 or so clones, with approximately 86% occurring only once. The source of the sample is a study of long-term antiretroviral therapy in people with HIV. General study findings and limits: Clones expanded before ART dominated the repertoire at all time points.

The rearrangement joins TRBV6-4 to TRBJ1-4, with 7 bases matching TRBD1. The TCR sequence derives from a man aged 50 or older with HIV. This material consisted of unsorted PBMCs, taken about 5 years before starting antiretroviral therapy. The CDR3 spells CASSRQGSTNEKLFF. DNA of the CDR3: TGTGCCAGCAGCCGACAGGGCTCAACTAATGAAAAACTGTTTTTT.